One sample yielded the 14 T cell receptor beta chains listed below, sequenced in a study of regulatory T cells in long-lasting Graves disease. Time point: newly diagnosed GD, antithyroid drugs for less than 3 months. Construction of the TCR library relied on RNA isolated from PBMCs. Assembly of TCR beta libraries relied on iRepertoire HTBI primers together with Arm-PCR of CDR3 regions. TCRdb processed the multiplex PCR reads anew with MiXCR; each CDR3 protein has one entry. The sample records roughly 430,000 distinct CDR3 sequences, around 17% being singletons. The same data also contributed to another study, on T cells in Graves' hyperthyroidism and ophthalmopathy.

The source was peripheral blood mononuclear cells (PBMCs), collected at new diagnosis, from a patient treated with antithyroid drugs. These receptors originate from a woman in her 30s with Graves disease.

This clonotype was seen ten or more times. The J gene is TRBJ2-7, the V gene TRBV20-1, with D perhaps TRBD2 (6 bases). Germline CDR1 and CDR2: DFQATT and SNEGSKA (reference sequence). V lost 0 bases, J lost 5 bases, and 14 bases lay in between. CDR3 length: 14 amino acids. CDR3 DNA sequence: TGCAGTGCTAGAGAGGGGTCTAGCGCCAACGAGCAGTACTTC. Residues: CSAREGSSANEQYF.

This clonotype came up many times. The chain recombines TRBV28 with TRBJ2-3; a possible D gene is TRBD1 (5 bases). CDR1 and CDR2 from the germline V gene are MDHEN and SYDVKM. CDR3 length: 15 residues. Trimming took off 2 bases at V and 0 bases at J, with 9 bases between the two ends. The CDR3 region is CASSLDSFSTDTQYF. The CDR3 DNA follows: TGTGCCAGCAGTTTAGACAGTTTTAGCACAGATACGCAGTATTTT.

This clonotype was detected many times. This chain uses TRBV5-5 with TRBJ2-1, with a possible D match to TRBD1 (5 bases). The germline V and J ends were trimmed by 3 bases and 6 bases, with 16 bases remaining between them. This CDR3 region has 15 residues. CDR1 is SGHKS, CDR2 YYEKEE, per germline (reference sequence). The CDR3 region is CASSYLTGLGNEQFF. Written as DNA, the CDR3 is TGTGCCAGCAGCTACCTAACAGGTTTGGGCAATGAGCAGTTCTTC.

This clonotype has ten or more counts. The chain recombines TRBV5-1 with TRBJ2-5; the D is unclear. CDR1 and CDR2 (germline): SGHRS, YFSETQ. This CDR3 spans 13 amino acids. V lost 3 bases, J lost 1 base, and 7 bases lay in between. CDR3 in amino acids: CASSSYTQETQYF. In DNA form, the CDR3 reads TGCGCCAGCAGCTCCTATACCCAAGAGACCCAGTACTTC.

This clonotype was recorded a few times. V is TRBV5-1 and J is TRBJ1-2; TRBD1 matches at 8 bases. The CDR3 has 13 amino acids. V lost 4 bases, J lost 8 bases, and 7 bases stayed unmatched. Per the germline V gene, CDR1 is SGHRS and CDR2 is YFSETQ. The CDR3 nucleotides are TGCGCCAGCAGCGAAGGACAGGGTGGCGGCTACACCTTC. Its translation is CASSEGQGGGYTF.

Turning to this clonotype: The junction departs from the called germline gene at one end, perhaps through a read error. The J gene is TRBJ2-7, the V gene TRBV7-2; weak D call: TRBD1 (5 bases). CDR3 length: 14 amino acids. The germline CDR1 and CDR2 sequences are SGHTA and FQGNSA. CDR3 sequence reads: CASSQGGHNYGQYF. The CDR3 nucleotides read TGTGCCAGCAGCCAGGGTGGGCACAACTACGGGCAGTACTTC.

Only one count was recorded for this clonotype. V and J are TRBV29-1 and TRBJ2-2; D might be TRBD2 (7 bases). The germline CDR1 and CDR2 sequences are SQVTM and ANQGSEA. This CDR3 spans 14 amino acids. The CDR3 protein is CAWGGGRVTGELFF. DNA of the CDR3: TGCGCTTGGGGGGGCGGGAGAGTCACCGGGGAGCTGTTTTTT.

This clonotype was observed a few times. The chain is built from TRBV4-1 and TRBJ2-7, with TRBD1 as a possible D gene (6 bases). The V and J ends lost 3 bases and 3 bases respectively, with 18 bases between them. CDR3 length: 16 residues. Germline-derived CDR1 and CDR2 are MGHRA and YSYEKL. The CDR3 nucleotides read TGCGCCAGCAGCCACCAAGCCCAACAGGGTTTCTACGAGCAGTACTTC. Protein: CASSHQAQQGFYEQYF.

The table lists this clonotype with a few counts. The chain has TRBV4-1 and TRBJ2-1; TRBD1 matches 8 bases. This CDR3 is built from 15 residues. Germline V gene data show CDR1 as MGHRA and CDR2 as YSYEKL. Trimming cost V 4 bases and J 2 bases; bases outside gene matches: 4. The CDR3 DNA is TGCGCCAGCAGCCGAGAGGACAGGGCCTACAATGAGCAGTTCTTC. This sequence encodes CASSREDRAYNEQFF.

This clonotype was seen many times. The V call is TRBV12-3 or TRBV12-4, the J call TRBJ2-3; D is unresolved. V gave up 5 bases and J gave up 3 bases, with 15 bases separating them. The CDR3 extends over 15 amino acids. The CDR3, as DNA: TGTGCCAGCAGTCCCCGAGGAACGGTAACAGATACGCAGTATTTT. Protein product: CASSPRGTVTDTQYF.

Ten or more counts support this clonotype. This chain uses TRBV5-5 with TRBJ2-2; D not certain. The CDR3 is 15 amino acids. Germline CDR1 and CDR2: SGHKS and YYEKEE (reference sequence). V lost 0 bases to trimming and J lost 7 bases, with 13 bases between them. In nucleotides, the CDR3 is TGTGCCAGCAGCTTGGTTGGAATGGGGTACGGGGAGCTGTTTTTT. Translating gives CASSLVGMGYGELFF.

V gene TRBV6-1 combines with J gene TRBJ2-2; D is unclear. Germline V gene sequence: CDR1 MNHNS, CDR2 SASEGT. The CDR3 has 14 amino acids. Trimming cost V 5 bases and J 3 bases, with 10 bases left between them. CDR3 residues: CASSIVRDTGELFF. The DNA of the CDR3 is TGTGCCAGCAGTATAGTCCGGGACACCGGGGAGCTGTTTTTT.

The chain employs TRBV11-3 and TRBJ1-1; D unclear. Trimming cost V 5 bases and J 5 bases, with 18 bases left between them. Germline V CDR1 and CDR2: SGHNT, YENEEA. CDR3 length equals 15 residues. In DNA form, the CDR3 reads TGTGCCAGCAGCCTGGGCGGGGAAGGACGGACTGAAGCTTTCTTT. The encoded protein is CASSLGGEGRTEAFF.

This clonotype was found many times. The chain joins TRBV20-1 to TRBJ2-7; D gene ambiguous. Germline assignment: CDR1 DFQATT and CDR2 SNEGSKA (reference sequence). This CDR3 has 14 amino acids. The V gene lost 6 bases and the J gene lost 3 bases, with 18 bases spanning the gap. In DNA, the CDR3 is TGCAGTGCCGCCACTGGGCCGGTCAGCTACGAGCAGTACTTC. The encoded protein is CSAATGPVSYEQYF.